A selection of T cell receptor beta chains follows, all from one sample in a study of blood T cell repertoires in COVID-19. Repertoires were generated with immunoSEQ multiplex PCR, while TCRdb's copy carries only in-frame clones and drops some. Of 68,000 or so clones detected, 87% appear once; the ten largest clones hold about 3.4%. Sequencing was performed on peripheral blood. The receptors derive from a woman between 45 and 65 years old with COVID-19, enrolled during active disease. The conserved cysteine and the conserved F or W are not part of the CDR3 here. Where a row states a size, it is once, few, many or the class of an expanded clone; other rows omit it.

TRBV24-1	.	ATSDLDREEQY
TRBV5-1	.	ASSLSGTGTGELF
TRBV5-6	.	ASSLAGVTNQPQH
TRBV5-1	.	ASSAGTGGPDTQY
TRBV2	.	ASRAGLRNEQF
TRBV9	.	ASSQRTGIDQPQH
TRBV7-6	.	ASSLGQGAGWETQY
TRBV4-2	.	ASSQDGQGRGANSPLH
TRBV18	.	ASSPSSASYEQY
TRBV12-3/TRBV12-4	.	ASSLRPNAEAF
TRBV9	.	ASTRSANHNEQF
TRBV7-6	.	ASSLGQGGEQY
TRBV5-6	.	ASSGPYEQY
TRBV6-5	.	ASTRSPYNEQF
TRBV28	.	ASSLNRRLF
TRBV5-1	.	ASSFGLAELTDTQY
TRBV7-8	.	ASSLGSGRALYEQY
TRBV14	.	ASSHTNEKLF
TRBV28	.	ASSLPRTSGRGLYEQY
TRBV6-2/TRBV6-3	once	ASSRHRQGPWQETQY
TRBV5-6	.	ASSKGQVTYGYT
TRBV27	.	ASRQGGSYNEQF
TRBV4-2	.	ASSRLAGANTGELF
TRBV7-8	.	ASSLGEGNQPQH
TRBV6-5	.	ATRDFQETQY
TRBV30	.	AWSLVRYNYGYT
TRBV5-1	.	ASSLAGGPYEQY
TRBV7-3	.	ASSSSGTQF
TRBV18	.	ASSPLAGGTASYEQY
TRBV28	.	ASSLSRLAGGGEQF
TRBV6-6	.	ASVTRQAIYGYT
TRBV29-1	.	SVVGNTYEQY
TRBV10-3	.	AISGGKSYNEQF
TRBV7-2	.	ASSLDRSFYGYT
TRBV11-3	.	ASSPGGDTQY
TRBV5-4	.	ASSLVPSVGRSKNIQY
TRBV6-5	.	ASSRGSGNTIY
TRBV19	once	ASRDRGTEAF
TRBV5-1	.	ASSPGGTEYNEQF
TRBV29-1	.	SVARELDLAEQY
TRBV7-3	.	ASSVEREEADTQY
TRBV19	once	ASSGTSLRGEQF
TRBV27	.	ASSFRGQGSSGQY